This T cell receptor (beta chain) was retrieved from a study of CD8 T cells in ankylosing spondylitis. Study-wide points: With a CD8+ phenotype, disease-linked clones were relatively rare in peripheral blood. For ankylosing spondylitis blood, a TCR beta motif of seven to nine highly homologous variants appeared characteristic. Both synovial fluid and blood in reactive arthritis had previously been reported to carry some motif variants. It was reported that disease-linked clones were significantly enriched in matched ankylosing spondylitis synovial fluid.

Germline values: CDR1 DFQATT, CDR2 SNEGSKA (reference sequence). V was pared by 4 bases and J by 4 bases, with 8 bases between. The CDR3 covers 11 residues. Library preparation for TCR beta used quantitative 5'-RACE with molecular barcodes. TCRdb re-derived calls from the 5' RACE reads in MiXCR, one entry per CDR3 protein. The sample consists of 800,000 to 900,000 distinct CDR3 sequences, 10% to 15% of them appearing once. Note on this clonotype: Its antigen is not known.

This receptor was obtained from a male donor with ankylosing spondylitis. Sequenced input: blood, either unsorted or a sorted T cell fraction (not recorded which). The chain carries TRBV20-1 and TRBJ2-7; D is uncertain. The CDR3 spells CSAKDRYEQYF. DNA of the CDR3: TGCAGTGCTAAAGACCGGTACGAGCAGTACTTC.